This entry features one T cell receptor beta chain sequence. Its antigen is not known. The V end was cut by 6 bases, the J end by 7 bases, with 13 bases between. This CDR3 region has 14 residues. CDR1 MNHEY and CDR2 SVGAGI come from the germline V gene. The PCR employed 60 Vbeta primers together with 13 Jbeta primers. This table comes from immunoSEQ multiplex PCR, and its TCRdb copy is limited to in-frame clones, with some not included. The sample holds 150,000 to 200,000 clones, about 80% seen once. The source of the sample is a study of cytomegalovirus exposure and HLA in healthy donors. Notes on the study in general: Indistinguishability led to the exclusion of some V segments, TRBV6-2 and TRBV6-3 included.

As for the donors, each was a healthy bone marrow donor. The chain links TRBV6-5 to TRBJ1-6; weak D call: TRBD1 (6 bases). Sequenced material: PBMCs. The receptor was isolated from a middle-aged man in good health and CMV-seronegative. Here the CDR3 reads CASSIQGLNSPLHF. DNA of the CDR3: TGTGCCAGCAGCATACAGGGTCTGAATTCACCCCTCCACTTT.